This TCR beta chain was captured by sequencing in a study of beta chain features in type 1 diabetes (dated by TCRdb to about 2018). A note on the overall study: No differences in mean age, gender distribution, total cell number or subset yield were found between patients and healthy donors. A total of 90 million to 120 million sorted cells were examined across all samples, and a strong correlation was observed between cell number per subset and RNA yield. In the study, recently diagnosed type 1 diabetes patients and matched healthy donors were compared on the TCRB repertoires of their sorted circulating CD4+ T cell subsets. Naive and central memory subsets were obtained from all 30 or so donors, but regulatory and stem cell-like memory subsets were isolated from only 8 patients and 8 healthy donors. The paper's findings and limits, for the study overall: Because cDNA was sequenced instead of genomic DNA, highly expressing activated cells could be over-represented, though the groups showed no difference in activation or CD3 levels. PCR might favor shorter templates, but patient and control samples were amplified and corrected together, so any skew would affect both groups equally. Naive, central memory and regulatory TCRB repertoires appeared more similar among patients than among healthy donors. In all four CD4+ subsets, TCRB CDR3 length was moderately but significantly shorter in type 1 diabetes patients. Fewer insertions and more nucleotide deletions at VDJ recombination sites were observed in patients with type 1 diabetes, implying thymic rearrangement abnormalities. HLA sub-analyses involved small numbers of individuals, so any influence of HLA type on TCRB rearrangement remained unresolved.

This clone showed up just a few times. Its cognate antigen has yet to be identified. It has no much larger one-base neighbor in the sample; base qualities were not kept. Each donor gave one peripheral blood draw, averaging roughly 100 mL, which was collected into heparinised tubes. Using a panel that included CD45RO, CCR7, CD25, CD127, CD95 and CD27, naive, central memory, regulatory and stem cell-like memory CD4+ T cells were sorted on a BD FACSAria II. Every sorted population had a purity above 98%. PBMCs were separated immediately by Lymphoprep density gradient centrifugation and were stained directly, without being cultured. So that batch effects would be minimized, each experiment stained and sorted samples in pairs, pairing one healthy donor with one patient. V loses 5 bases, J loses 12 bases, and the germline ends lie 19 bases apart. Inclusive of the bounding cysteine and phenylalanine, the CDR3 is 13 residues long. Here the CDR3 DNA is all that survives: 39 bases in frame from base 1. Reading the germline V gene (reference sequence) gives CDR1 SEHNR and CDR2 FQNEAQ.

The High Capacity cDNA Reverse Transcription Kit was used to reverse transcribe all of the isolated RNA, meaning that expressed TCRB transcripts were what got sequenced. Naive, central memory and regulatory T cell samples underwent deep immunoSEQ sequencing, averaging about 3.3 million total reads per sample. Sorted cells were lysed in RLT buffer, and RNA was extracted using DNase-treated RNeasy Micro or Mini kits according to cell number. To prevent cross-contamination, every cell subset was processed on its own, while patient and healthy donor samples were processed together. TCRB sequences were amplified from cDNA with the immunoSEQ multiplex PCR, producing 87-bp fragments spanning the CDR3 region. The amplicons were sequenced using the Illumina HiSeq platform. The study's own analysis went as follows. Synthetic template baselines were used to correct PCR bias computationally, reads within Hamming distance 2 were collapsed together, and singletons that could not be merged were discarded. Reads were aligned to IMGT to assign V, D and J genes, CDR3 length, and insertions or deletions at six rearrangement sites. Within each subset, clonotype counts were normalized to sorted cell number, and only after that were true diversity and Gini coefficients computed with the tcR R package. The overlap coefficient, calculated on TCRB nucleotide sequences, was used to quantify repertoire sharing. TCRdb re-hosts the immuneACCESS table, in-frame sequences only. Its copies lack some clones; in the studies checked, an unresolved V gene accounts for under half of them, and the cause for the rest is not known. That table furnishes V, J and clone size, whereas the DNA furnished D and trimming. A total of 100,000 to 150,000 clones appear in this sample, around 8.8% of them only once. 0.75% of the sample goes to the ten largest clones.

The V and J segments used are TRBV7-9 and TRBJ1-1; the D region possibly corresponds to TRBD1 (5 bases align). The receptor's source is a young man with type 1 diabetes. Sequencing was performed on central memory CD4+ T cells from blood. The nucleotide sequence is given as TGTGCCAGCAGCCTAGGCAGCCTCAGGGTGCCTTTCTTT. This translates into CASSLGSLRVPFF.